The rows below give T cell receptor beta chains drawn from one sample of a study of shared clonotypes between healthy human individuals. The repertoire was sequenced with immunoSEQ multiplex PCR; TCRdb's copy has only in-frame clones and lacks some. Here the sample spans 2 million to 3 million clones, roughly 93% being singletons. The sequencing sample was made of naive CD4+ T cells from PBMCs. These receptors originate from a man between 18 and 29 years old in good health. Some clones in this sample may be carry-over from other donors' samples. The CDR3 runs from the conserved cysteine through the conserved F or W. Fields, in order: CDR3 protein, V gene, clone size, J gene. Clone size appears in some rows only: once, few, many, or a class for an expanded clone.

cdr3_aa: CSVKLKLADTQYF
v_call: TRBV29-1
clone_size: NA
j_call: TRBJ2-3

cdr3_aa: CASSQVGTGAYNEQFF
v_call: TRBV14
clone_size: NA
j_call: TRBJ2-1

cdr3_aa: CASSLLAGAPETQYF
v_call: TRBV5-1
clone_size: NA
j_call: TRBJ2-5

cdr3_aa: CASSQGQGVQETQYF
v_call: TRBV18
clone_size: NA
j_call: TRBJ2-5

cdr3_aa: CASSLTGGPETQYF
v_call: TRBV28
clone_size: NA
j_call: TRBJ2-5

cdr3_aa: CASNDGAPSYEQYF
v_call: TRBV28
clone_size: once
j_call: TRBJ2-7

cdr3_aa: CASSLSFPREHNEKLFF
v_call: TRBV27
clone_size: NA
j_call: TRBJ1-4

cdr3_aa: CASRPLRDTYEQYF
v_call: TRBV16
clone_size: once
j_call: TRBJ2-7

cdr3_aa: CASSLQAHPTNEKLFF
v_call: TRBV27
clone_size: NA
j_call: TRBJ1-4

cdr3_aa: CASTQTGRGTEAFF
v_call: TRBV2
clone_size: NA
j_call: TRBJ1-1

cdr3_aa: CASSLGGSPGSTDTQYF
v_call: TRBV7-9
clone_size: NA
j_call: TRBJ2-3

cdr3_aa: CASSPSWRWGDGYTF
v_call: TRBV4-3
clone_size: NA
j_call: TRBJ1-2

cdr3_aa: CASSQTFEETQYF
v_call: TRBV7-2
clone_size: once
j_call: TRBJ2-5

cdr3_aa: CASSYEIQGVYTGELFF
v_call: TRBV4-3
clone_size: NA
j_call: TRBJ2-2

cdr3_aa: CASSSFSTQYF
v_call: TRBV7-9
clone_size: NA
j_call: TRBJ2-3

cdr3_aa: CASTPRGSEDTQYF
v_call: TRBV2
clone_size: NA
j_call: TRBJ2-3

cdr3_aa: CASSLSRTGSDTQYF
v_call: TRBV5-1
clone_size: NA
j_call: TRBJ2-3

cdr3_aa: CATTGQGATDTQYF
v_call: TRBV19
clone_size: NA
j_call: TRBJ2-3

cdr3_aa: CASSESSGRSSYEQYF
v_call: TRBV25-1
clone_size: once
j_call: TRBJ2-7

cdr3_aa: CASSLREGRELPYEQYF
v_call: TRBV7-8
clone_size: NA
j_call: TRBJ2-7

cdr3_aa: CASSQEMDEAPAFF
v_call: TRBV7-9
clone_size: NA
j_call: TRBJ1-1

cdr3_aa: CASSTRQGNYGYTF
v_call: TRBV9
clone_size: once
j_call: TRBJ1-2

cdr3_aa: CASSITGFSTDTQYF
v_call: TRBV19
clone_size: NA
j_call: TRBJ2-3

cdr3_aa: CASSWGQGATTGELFF
v_call: TRBV5-1
clone_size: NA
j_call: TRBJ2-2

cdr3_aa: CASSLARPGTNQPQHF
v_call: TRBV7-2
clone_size: NA
j_call: TRBJ1-5

cdr3_aa: CASSVGGGSTEAFF
v_call: TRBV9
clone_size: NA
j_call: TRBJ1-1

cdr3_aa: CASSQEAGWFASGANVLTF
v_call: TRBV14
clone_size: NA
j_call: TRBJ2-6

cdr3_aa: CASSQDQAGGPREQYF
v_call: TRBV4-1
clone_size: NA
j_call: TRBJ2-7

cdr3_aa: CASSVGHLLDNEGNTIYF
v_call: TRBV9
clone_size: NA
j_call: TRBJ1-3

cdr3_aa: CASSLATSANNEQFF
v_call: TRBV5-1
clone_size: once
j_call: TRBJ2-1

cdr3_aa: CASKEDYRTVTEAFF
v_call: TRBV6-1
clone_size: NA
j_call: TRBJ1-1

cdr3_aa: CASSLPGTGVTGELFF
v_call: TRBV28
clone_size: NA
j_call: TRBJ2-2

cdr3_aa: CASSLVMTVPSTDTQYF
v_call: TRBV5-1
clone_size: NA
j_call: TRBJ2-3

cdr3_aa: CASTEGTSETQYF
v_call: TRBV25-1
clone_size: once
j_call: TRBJ2-5

cdr3_aa: CASSFGPRGNQPQHF
v_call: TRBV7-9
clone_size: NA
j_call: TRBJ1-5

cdr3_aa: CASSQDRNTIYF
v_call: TRBV9
clone_size: NA
j_call: TRBJ1-3

cdr3_aa: CASSLSLSGNTIYF
v_call: TRBV4-1
clone_size: NA
j_call: TRBJ1-3

cdr3_aa: CASRSDPNQPQHF
v_call: TRBV6-5
clone_size: NA
j_call: TRBJ1-5

cdr3_aa: CASSEQPNTEAFF
v_call: TRBV2
clone_size: NA
j_call: TRBJ1-1

cdr3_aa: CASSLGGEGGYTF
v_call: TRBV5-5
clone_size: NA
j_call: TRBJ1-2

cdr3_aa: CAIRTGGDQPQHF
v_call: TRBV10-3
clone_size: few
j_call: TRBJ1-5

cdr3_aa: CASSLVVESGSNQPQHF
v_call: TRBV7-2
clone_size: NA
j_call: TRBJ1-5

cdr3_aa: CSVVTGTGGEKLFF
v_call: TRBV29-1
clone_size: NA
j_call: TRBJ1-4

cdr3_aa: CASSQALRSDTQYF
v_call: TRBV14
clone_size: NA
j_call: TRBJ2-3

cdr3_aa: CASSFGTSSYEQYF
v_call: TRBV11-2
clone_size: NA
j_call: TRBJ2-7